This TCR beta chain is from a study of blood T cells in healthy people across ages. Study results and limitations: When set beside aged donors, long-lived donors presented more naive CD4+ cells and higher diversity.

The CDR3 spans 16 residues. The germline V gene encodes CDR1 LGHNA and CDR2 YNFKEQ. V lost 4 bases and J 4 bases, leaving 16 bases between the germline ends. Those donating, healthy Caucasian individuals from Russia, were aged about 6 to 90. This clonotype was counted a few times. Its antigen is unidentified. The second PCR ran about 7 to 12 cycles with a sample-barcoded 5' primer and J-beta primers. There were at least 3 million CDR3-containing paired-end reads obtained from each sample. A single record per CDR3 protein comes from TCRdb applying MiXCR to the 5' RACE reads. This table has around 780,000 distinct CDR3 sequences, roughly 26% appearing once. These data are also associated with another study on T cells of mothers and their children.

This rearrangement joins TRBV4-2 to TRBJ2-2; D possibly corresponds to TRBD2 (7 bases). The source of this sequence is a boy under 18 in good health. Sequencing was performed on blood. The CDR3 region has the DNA TGTGCCAGCAGCCGGAGCGGGACAAGGCTCACCGGGGAGCTGTTTTTT. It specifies CASSRSGTRLTGELFF.